The 21 T cell receptor beta chains given below trace back to one sample, sequenced in a study of control samples from healthy donors and cancer patients. Generated by immunoSEQ multiplex PCR, the TCRdb table keeps only in-frame clones and is missing some. The data hold around 67,000 clones, with roughly 87% observed a single time. The sequencing sample was made of PBMCs. The source is a man aged 60 to 69 with colorectal cancer.

J is TRBJ2-7 and V is TRBV19; TRBD1 matches at 12 bases. Germline values: CDR1 LNHDA, CDR2 SQIVND (reference sequence). This CDR3 region has 14 residues. With 5 bases clipped from V and 5 bases from J, the junction kept 4 bases outside the gene matches. Here the CDR3 reads CASSSGTGGDEQYF. The CDR3, as DNA: TGTGCCAGTAGTTCCGGGACAGGGGGCGACGAGCAGTACTTC.

Sample share makes this clone medium-sized (0.01 to 0.1%). This CDR3 is CASRPQGSTDTQYF. Written as DNA, the CDR3 is TGTGCCAGCAGACCACAGGGTTCCACAGATACGCAGTATTTT. V is TRBV6-5 and J is TRBJ2-3, with D perhaps TRBD1 (6 bases). The CDR3 extends over 14 amino acids. Germline assignment: CDR1 MNHEY and CDR2 SVGAGI. The V end lost 6 bases, the J end lost 2 bases, and 12 bases lay between the germline ends.

The CDR3 DNA follows: TGCGCCAGCAGTGAGGAGTGGACTAGCGGTAGGGAGCAGTTCTTC. Residues: CASSEEWTSGREQFF. The V and J genes are TRBV10-2 and TRBJ2-1; 10 bases match TRBD2. Germline CDR1 WSHSY, CDR2 SAAADI. With V trimmed by 2 bases and J by 10 bases, 8 bases remained unmatched. The CDR3 is made up of 15 amino acids.

In this sample, this clone turned up a few times. J is TRBJ1-1 and V is TRBV3-1 (or the pseudogene TRBV3-2); D call uncertain. The V end was cut by 3 bases, the J end by 5 bases, with 10 bases between. Germline V gives CDR1 LGHDT, CDR2 YNNKEL (reference sequence). The CDR3 has 13 amino acids. This CDR3 is CASSHGPGTEAFF. CDR3 sequence (DNA): TGTGCCAGCAGCCACGGACCGGGGACTGAAGCTTTCTTT.

The chain couples TRBV12-3 or TRBV12-4 to TRBJ1-1; no definite D call. The CDR3 loop spans 11 amino acids. V was trimmed by 7 bases and J by 5 bases, leaving 8 bases between them. Here the CDR3 reads CASTFRTEAFF. The CDR3 DNA sequence: TGTGCCAGCACCTTCCGGACTGAAGCTTTCTTT.

This chain joins TRBV5-8 and TRBJ1-6; possible D gene TRBD1, 6 bases. The CDR3 spans 16 residues. In germline, CDR1 is SGHTS, CDR2 YDEGEE. Trimming removed 1 base at V and 5 bases at J, with 13 bases between. As DNA, the CDR3 is TGTGCCAGCAGCTTGAGGGACACCCCACATAATTCACCCCTCCACTTT. This codes for CASSLRDTPHNSPLHF.

The V and J genes are TRBV2 and TRBJ1-4; D is unresolved. The ends were cut back, 6 bases at V and 8 bases at J, with 10 bases in the middle. The CDR3 has 12 residues. Germline CDR1 is SNHLY and CDR2 is FYNNEI. CDR3 loop: CASRALGEKLFF. As DNA, the CDR3 is TGTGCCAGCAGGGCCCTAGGAGAAAAACTGTTTTTT.

The chain employs TRBV7-2 and TRBJ1-5; D ambiguous. Germline CDR1 and CDR2: SGHTA and FQGNSA. The CDR3 spans 14 residues. Trimming pared 5 bases from V and 4 bases from J, leaving 12 bases between. As DNA, the CDR3 is TGTGCCAGCAGCCCCCGGATGGGGAATCAGCCCCAGCATTTT. Translation: CASSPRMGNQPQHF.

This chain uses TRBV30 with TRBJ1-6; 7 positions agree with TRBD1. The junction had 9 bases not matched to a gene; V was cut back by 7 bases and J by 6 bases. CDR3 length: 14 residues. CDR1 GTSNPN and CDR2 SVGIG come from the germline V gene (reference sequence). The CDR3 bases are TGTGCCTTACAGGGGACGGGTGGTAATTCACCCCTCCACTTT. Protein sequence: CALQGTGGNSPLHF.

The count of this clone is one. The CDR3 loop reads CASSLDLGESTDTQYF. CDR3 nucleotides: TGTGCCAGCAGCTTAGATCTGGGGGAGAGCACAGATACGCAGTATTTT. V is TRBV11-3 and J is TRBJ2-3, with D possibly called TRBD1 or TRBD2 (5 bases each). V shed 0 bases and J shed 0 bases, with 10 bases lying between them. Germline V gene lookup returns CDR1 SGHNT and CDR2 YENEEA. The length of the CDR3 is 16 residues.

The J gene is TRBJ1-5, the V gene TRBV28; tentative D call: TRBD1 (6 bases). Per the germline V gene, CDR1 is MDHEN and CDR2 is SYDVKM. V lost 1 base, J lost 0 bases, and 28 bases lay in between. The CDR3 length is 22 residues. This CDR3 reads CASSLFIGGAGRTLYSNQPQHF. CDR3 DNA sequence: TGTGCCAGCAGTTTATTTATTGGGGGGGCGGGCAGGACCCTCTATAGCAATCAGCCCCAGCATTTT.

The chain combines TRBV13 with TRBJ1-2, with a possible D match to TRBD1 (5 bases). Germline V CDR1 and CDR2: PRHDT, FYEKMQ (reference sequence). V lost 4 bases and J 2 bases, leaving 14 bases between the germline ends. The CDR3 runs to 15 residues. This chain's CDR3 is CASSSGLRANYGYTF. CDR3 sequence (DNA): TGTGCCAGCAGCTCAGGCCTCAGGGCCAACTATGGCTACACCTTC.

This rearrangement joins TRBV18 to TRBJ2-7; TRBD2 agrees at 7 bases. The length of the CDR3 is 14 residues. Germline values: CDR1 KGHSH, CDR2 LQKENI. J lost 2 bases, V lost 0 bases, and 1 base had no gene match. Here the CDR3 reads CASSPPAGAYEQYF. CDR3 coding DNA: TGTGCCAGCTCACCACCGGCGGGAGCCTACGAGCAGTACTTC.

This clone has just one count. V usage is TRBV29-1 and J usage is TRBJ2-5; D may match TRBD1 or TRBD2 (5 bases each). The CDR3 is 13 residues long. Trimming removed 6 bases from V and 5 bases from J, with 16 bases in between. CDR1 and CDR2 from the germline V gene are SQVTM and ANQGSEA. CDR3 amino acids: CSVRQGGDETQYF. CDR3 sequence (DNA): TGCAGCGTCCGGCAGGGTGGGGACGAGACCCAGTACTTC.

This clone was detected only once. The genes are TRBV3-1 (or the pseudogene TRBV3-2) and TRBJ1-2; no firm D call. Trimming removed 4 bases from V and 8 bases from J, with 17 bases in between. The CDR3 covers 14 residues. Germline CDR1 LGHDT, CDR2 YNNKEL (reference sequence). CDR3 in DNA: TGTGCCAGCAGCCGCCGTTCGCTTCCAAAAGGCTACACCTTC. Residues: CASSRRSLPKGYTF.

This chain uses TRBV18 with TRBJ2-5; perhaps TRBD2 as D (5 bases). Per the germline V gene, CDR1 is KGHSH and CDR2 is LQKENI. This CDR3 has 14 amino acids. V dropped 3 bases and J dropped 4 bases, with 12 bases sitting between them. This CDR3 is CASSPRGTGETQYF. CDR3 nucleotides: TGTGCCAGCTCACCCCGGGGAACCGGAGAGACCCAGTACTTC.

The chain is built from TRBV12-3 or TRBV12-4 and TRBJ2-3, with D uncertain. Trimming took 5 bases from V and 2 from J, leaving 2 bases between them. This CDR3 comprises 11 residues. The CDR3 nucleotides read TGTGCCAGCAGTGACACAGATACGCAGTATTTT. Its translation is CASSDTDTQYF.

This clone was seen a handful of times. V and J are TRBV5-1 and TRBJ2-7; D gene unclear. The germline gives CDR1 SGHRS, CDR2 YFSETQ. The CDR3 contains 11 residues. V dropped 4 bases and J dropped 4 bases, with 6 bases sitting between them. DNA for the CDR3: TGCGCCAGCAGCCCCGGTTACGAGCAGTACTTC. This encodes CASSPGYEQYF. Variable domain in full (rest from reference TRBV5-1 and TRBJ2-7): KAGVTQTPRYLIKTRGQQVTLSCSPISGHRSVSWYQQTPGQGLQFLFEYFSETQRNKGNFPGRFSGRQFSNSRSEMNVSTLELGDSALYLCASSPGYEQYFGPGTRLTVT.

The chain carries TRBV2 and TRBJ1-5; TRBD1 matches 8 bases. Looked up from germline, CDR1 is SNHLY and CDR2 is FYNNEI. V shed 7 bases and J 6 bases; nucleotides not matched to a gene: 8. This CDR3 region has 14 residues. As DNA, the CDR3 is TGTGCCAGCAACCCGGGACAGGCGGGTCAGCCCCAGCATTTT. It is translated as CASNPGQAGQPQHF.

On this clone itself: A read error may produce the germline difference seen at one junction end. The sample holds other DNA sequences that translate to the same CDR3. V and J are TRBV11-2 and TRBJ2-7; TRBD1 aligns across 8 bases. There are 14 residues in the CDR3. CDR1 and CDR2 from the germline V gene are SGHAT and FQNNGV. This CDR3 is CASSLDRGFYEQYF. Written as DNA, the CDR3 is TGTGCCAGCAGCCTAGACAGGGGTTTCTACGAGCAGTACTTC.

The chain recombines TRBV28 with TRBJ1-2; D perhaps matches TRBD1 (6 bases). Looked up from germline, CDR1 is MDHEN and CDR2 is SYDVKM. V shed 6 bases and J shed 6 bases, with 23 bases lying between them. The length of the CDR3 is 16 residues. CDR3 loop: CASRSFGPGQGDGYTF. The CDR3 DNA reads TGTGCCAGCAGGAGTTTTGGACCGGGACAAGGGGATGGCTACACCTTC.